A selection of T cell receptor beta chains follows, all from one sample in a study of blood T cell repertoires in COVID-19. The data were produced by immunoSEQ multiplex PCR, yet TCRdb's version contains in-frame clones alone and is incomplete. The data contain tens of thousands of clones, about nine tenths of them singletons. What was sequenced was peripheral blood. The receptors originated from a man aged 55 to 70 with active COVID-19. The CDR3 runs from the conserved cysteine through the conserved F or W. D genes are given only for firm matches.

V gene	J gene	D gene	CDR3 protein
TRBV6-4	TRBJ2-5	TRBD2	CASSAEAGSQETQYF
TRBV24-1	TRBJ1-5	TRBD1	CATSGTTGADQPQHF
TRBV27	TRBJ2-1	TRBD2	CASSLLSGRAYNEQFF
TRBV5-4	TRBJ2-3	-	CASSLQQDTDTQYF
TRBV29-1	TRBJ2-7	-	CSVELWTQSYEQYF
TRBV5-8	TRBJ2-2	TRBD2	CASSLQLAATGELFF
TRBV6-6	TRBJ1-6	-	CASSYTAGRPLHF
TRBV7-2	TRBJ2-7	-	CASSSQPTRSYEQYF
TRBV19	TRBJ1-1	-	CASKARGGITEAFF
TRBV5-4	TRBJ2-3	TRBD1	CASSLRQGASDTQYF
TRBV5-1	TRBJ2-1	TRBD2	CASSWTGGSSYNEQFF
TRBV3-1/TRBV3-2	TRBJ1-1	-	CASSQPTGGAEAFF
TRBV9	TRBJ2-7	TRBD1	CASSQGTGGYEQYF
TRBV7-2	TRBJ2-3	-	CASSRRTSVDTQYF
TRBV18	TRBJ2-1	-	CASSPRHRSYNEQFF
TRBV3-1/TRBV3-2	TRBJ2-3	TRBD2	CASSQISGSTTDTQYF
TRBV19	TRBJ1-6	TRBD1	CASSDRQGFYNSPLHF
TRBV5-8	TRBJ2-2	TRBD2	CASSLSGTSGPFTGELFF
TRBV7-8	TRBJ1-4	-	CASSLGTATNEKLFF
TRBV6-5	TRBJ2-5	-	CASSYSGAGRETQYF
TRBV7-9	TRBJ2-2	TRBD1	CASRGTVNTGELFF
TRBV27	TRBJ2-5	-	CASSFGGSETQYF
TRBV19	TRBJ1-1	-	CASSITGGLKAFF
TRBV10-2	TRBJ2-5	TRBD2	CASSLGLAGVRGETQYF
TRBV10-1	TRBJ2-1	-	CASSSMRGSYNEQFF
TRBV12-5	TRBJ1-2	TRBD1	CASGLALGQGAGYGYTF
TRBV29-1	TRBJ2-1	-	CSAKKGVEQFF
TRBV7-2	TRBJ1-2	-	CASSLAAYGYTF
TRBV9	TRBJ1-3	-	CASRPRDSSGNTIYF
TRBV18	TRBJ2-7	TRBD2	CASSLQRENEQYF
TRBV3-1/TRBV3-2	TRBJ2-5	TRBD2	CASSQDLAGGRRETQYF
TRBV27	TRBJ1-6	-	CASSLGALPSPLHF
TRBV2	TRBJ1-5	TRBD1	CASSRTGSSNQPQHF
TRBV29-1	TRBJ2-4	-	CSVEDPQGMDIQYF
TRBV2	TRBJ1-1	-	CASSGKRTEAFF
TRBV10-1	TRBJ1-5	-	CASSDGGIQPQHF
TRBV7-6	TRBJ2-3	TRBD2	CASSLGKGLAGPTDTQYF
TRBV27	TRBJ1-2	-	CASSLLGLGYGYTF
TRBV10-3	TRBJ1-1	-	CASTGLNTEAFF
TRBV5-4	TRBJ1-2	TRBD1	CASTPLPGTGLYGYTF
TRBV7-8	TRBJ1-1	TRBD1	CASSGGQGANTEAFF
TRBV6-4	TRBJ2-3	-	CASSDPPQGHTQYF
TRBV12-5	TRBJ2-5	-	CASGLPPVGLAIRETQYF
TRBV7-2	TRBJ1-2	TRBD1	CASSQRTGGTSGYTF
TRBV28	TRBJ1-2	TRBD1	CASRRNRGPGGYTF
TRBV29-1	TRBJ2-1	-	CSVVNLRGLPSYNEQFF
TRBV5-1	TRBJ2-1	TRBD2	CASSLPSGGGSYNEQFF
TRBV28	TRBJ2-7	TRBD2	CASSGTSGRAFKEQYF